This passage covers 25 T cell receptor beta chains from one sample sequenced in a study of blood T cell repertoires in COVID-19. TCRdb keeps only in-frame clones here, not all; method: immunoSEQ multiplex PCR. The sample consists of approximately 220,000 clones, 75% to 90% of them appearing once. Source material: PBMCs or T cells enriched from blood (not recorded which). The receptors shown here come from a man aged 25-45 years who had recovered from COVID-19.

This chain joins TRBV29-1 and TRBJ2-5; D unresolved. Per the germline V gene, CDR1 is SQVTM and CDR2 is ANQGSEA. The CDR3 length is 15 residues. Trimming left V 4 bases short and J 5 bases short, with 20 bases between. For the CDR3, the DNA is TGCAGCGTTGGCTTTGGAGCCCAACCCCCGGAGACCCAGTACTTC. It is translated as CSVGFGAQPPETQYF. The variable domain in full, with the rest retrieved from reference TRBV29-1 and TRBJ2-5, is SAVISQKPSRDICQRGTSLTIQCQVDSQVTMMFWYRQQPGQSLTLIATANQGSEATYESGFVIDKFPISRPNLTFSTLTVSNMSPEDSSIYLCSVGFGAQPPETQYFGPGTRLLVL.

This clone was seen once. This chain uses TRBV10-1 with TRBJ2-2; D might be TRBD1 (6 bases). Trimming left V 2 bases short and J 4 bases short, with 11 bases between. The CDR3 has 15 residues. CDR1 and CDR2 from the germline V gene are WNHNN and SYGVQD (reference sequence). The CDR3 DNA is TGCGCCAGCAGTGAGGTAGGGGGAGTCACCGGGGAGCTGTTTTTT. It is translated as CASSEVGGVTGELFF.

V usage is TRBV9 and J usage is TRBJ1-4, with 9 bases identical to TRBD1. V shed 3 bases, J shed 5 bases, and the junction held 8 bases outside the gene matches. Looked up from germline, CDR1 is SGDLS and CDR2 is YYNGEE. The CDR3 sequence is 16 residues long. This CDR3 is CASSARGGQGNEKLFF. The CDR3 nucleotides are TGTGCCAGCAGCGCCCGAGGCGGACAGGGGAATGAAAAACTGTTTTTT.

V gene TRBV25-1 combines with J gene TRBJ2-1, with D possibly TRBD1 on 6 matching bases. The CDR3 totals 18 residues. CDR1 and CDR2 (germline): MGHDK, SYGVNS. Trimming removed 1 base from V and 0 bases from J, with 16 bases in between. The CDR3 DNA reads as TGTGCCAGCAGTGAATCTGGACAGCCCCGAAGCTCCTACAATGAGCAGTTCTTC. As protein: CASSESGQPRSSYNEQFF.

The rearrangement uses TRBV10-1 and TRBJ2-3; 7 nucleotides agree with TRBD2. This CDR3 is built from 14 residues. The germline V gene has CDR1 WNHNN and CDR2 SYGVQD (reference sequence). Trimming took 5 bases from V and 2 from J; bases not matched to a gene: 4. In DNA form, the CDR3 reads TGCGCCAGCAGTCCTAGCGGCAACACAGATACGCAGTATTTT. Its translation is CASSPSGNTDTQYF.

The rearrangement links TRBV4-2 to TRBJ2-5; 7 bases fit TRBD1. Germline values: CDR1 LGHNA, CDR2 YNFKEQ. V was clipped by 2 bases and J by 1 base; unmatched bases: 4. This CDR3 has 15 amino acids. Here the CDR3 reads CASSQLRQGQETQYF. The DNA of the CDR3 is TGTGCCAGCAGCCAATTACGACAGGGCCAAGAGACCCAGTACTTC.

The genes are TRBV27 and TRBJ1-5; D is uncertain. Germline V gene lookup returns CDR1 MNHEY and CDR2 SMNVEV (reference sequence). Trimming removed 8 bases from V and 6 bases from J, with 11 bases in between. This CDR3 has 12 residues. CDR3 protein: CASGSLGQPQHF. The DNA for the CDR3 is TGTGCCAGCGGGTCTCTAGGTCAGCCCCAGCATTTT.

The rearrangement links TRBV7-9 to TRBJ2-7; TRBD1 matches 10 bases. V trimming: 2 bases; J trimming: 5 bases; junction bases outside the gene matches: 18. Germline CDR1 SEHNR, CDR2 FQNEAQ (reference sequence). This CDR3 comprises 19 residues. The CDR3 here is CASSLCRDRGPGVCHEQYF. CDR3 in DNA: TGTGCCAGCAGCTTATGTAGGGACAGGGGTCCTGGGGTATGCCACGAGCAGTACTTC.

The rearrangement links TRBV7-8 to TRBJ1-2; D is unresolved. With 2 bases removed from V and 2 bases from J, the gap between germline ends came to 12 bases. The CDR3 is 15 amino acids. CDR1 is SGHVS and CDR2 is FQNEAQ in the germline V gene. The CDR3 sequence: CASSLYETPNYGYTF. The CDR3 region has the DNA TGTGCCAGCAGCTTATACGAGACACCGAACTATGGCTACACCTTC.

The V gene is TRBV27, the J gene TRBJ2-2; tentatively, D is TRBD1 (7 bases). V lost 7 bases and J lost 5, with 17 bases in between. The CDR3 is 15 amino acids. Looked up from germline, CDR1 is MNHEY and CDR2 is SMNVEV (reference sequence). In nucleotides, the CDR3 is TGTGCCAGCAACTTGGAGGGGGCGCAAACCGGGGAGCTGTTTTTT. This encodes CASNLEGAQTGELFF.

The V call is TRBV5-1, the J call TRBJ2-4; D may be TRBD2 (6 bases). The CDR3 contains 16 residues. The germline gives CDR1 SGHRS, CDR2 YFSETQ. V lost 2 bases to trimming and J lost 1 base, with 13 bases between them. The CDR3, as DNA: TGCGCCAGCAGCTTCTCCGGGGGAAGGGCCAAAAACATTCAGTACTTC. Its translation: CASSFSGGRAKNIQYF.

The V call is TRBV9, the J call TRBJ2-2; D might be TRBD1 (6 bases). The CDR3 has 17 amino acids. Looked up from germline, CDR1 is SGDLS and CDR2 is YYNGEE. Trimming stripped 3 bases from V and 0 bases from J, with 15 bases between. CDR3 protein: CASSGGRSGANTGELFF. CDR3 DNA sequence: TGTGCCAGCAGCGGGGGTCGGTCAGGGGCGAACACCGGGGAGCTGTTTTTT.

In this sample, this clone turned up once. The V call is TRBV2, the J call TRBJ2-3; 11 bases map to TRBD2. V gave up 2 bases and J gave up 4 bases; unmatched junction bases: 2. CDR1 is SNHLY and CDR2 is FYNNEI in the germline V gene. The CDR3 runs to 15 residues. CDR3 protein: CASSELAGGPDTQYF. In DNA, the CDR3 is TGTGCCAGCAGTGAACTAGCGGGGGGCCCAGATACGCAGTATTTT.

The genes are TRBV3-1 (or the pseudogene TRBV3-2) and TRBJ1-2; 9 bases are a match to TRBD1. V dropped 4 bases and J dropped 7; count of bases not matched to a gene: 13. The germline V gene has CDR1 LGHDT and CDR2 YNNKEL (reference sequence). The length of the CDR3 is 16 residues. CDR3 in amino acids: CASSRSSGTGPFGYTF. As DNA, the CDR3 is TGTGCCAGCAGCCGCTCCTCCGGGACAGGGCCTTTTGGCTACACCTTC.

The genes are TRBV7-2 and TRBJ2-6, with 7 bases aligning to TRBD1. V shed 5 bases, J shed 1 base, and the junction held 11 bases outside the gene matches. The CDR3 runs to 18 residues. Germline-derived CDR1 and CDR2 are SGHTA and FQGNSA. Here the CDR3 reads CASSPIGTGQSGANVLTF. DNA of the CDR3: TGTGCCAGCAGCCCTATAGGTACGGGACAGTCTGGGGCCAACGTCCTGACTTTC.

The V and J genes are TRBV7-9 and TRBJ2-2; TRBD1 matches at 8 bases. Germline V gene lookup returns CDR1 SEHNR and CDR2 FQNEAQ (reference sequence). The length of the CDR3 is 16 residues. J lost 1 base, V lost 5 bases, and 6 bases had no gene match. The CDR3 DNA reads as TGTGCCAGCAGCCCGAACAGGGGGGTGAACACCGGGGAGCTGTTTTTT. Its translation is CASSPNRGVNTGELFF. Variable domain in full (rest from reference TRBV7-9 and TRBJ2-2): DTGVSQNPRHKITKRGQNVTFRCDPISEHNRLYWYRQTLGQGPEFLTYFQNEAQLEKSRLLSDRFSAERPKGSFSTLEIQRTEQGDSAMYLCASSPNRGVNTGELFFGEGSRLTVL.

This CDR3 reads CASSQDRFGSGTDTQYF. CDR3 bases: TGTGCCAGCAGCCAAGATCGGTTCGGGAGCGGCACAGATACGCAGTATTTT. The rearrangement joins TRBV3-1 (or the pseudogene TRBV3-2) to TRBJ2-3; D is possibly TRBD2 (6 bases). The CDR3 consists of 17 residues. V was shortened by 0 bases and J by 1 base, with 14 bases between the two germline ends. CDR1 is LGHDT, CDR2 YNNKEL, per germline (reference sequence).

This clone has a single count. The CDR3 here is CSVVGGAVTEAFF. The DNA of the CDR3 is TGCAGCGTTGTTGGGGGCGCGGTCACTGAAGCTTTCTTT. J is TRBJ1-1 and V is TRBV29-1, with D perhaps matching TRBD1 (6 bases). V shed 4 bases and J shed 4 bases, with 13 bases lying between them. The CDR3 is made up of 13 amino acids. CDR1 and CDR2 (germline): SQVTM, ANQGSEA.

The chain links TRBV13 to TRBJ2-5, with TRBD2 matching over 12 bases. Germline V gene sequence: CDR1 PRHDT, CDR2 FYEKMQ (reference sequence). V lost 4 bases to trimming and J lost 1 base; unmatched junction nucleotides: 7. CDR3 length: 17 residues. In DNA form, the CDR3 reads TGTGCCAGCAGCTCTCGGACTAGCGGGGATCCCCAAGAGACCCAGTACTTC. The encoded protein is CASSSRTSGDPQETQYF.

This rearrangement joins TRBV5-4 to TRBJ1-3; the D gene is possibly TRBD1 (6 bases). The germline V and J ends were trimmed by 1 base and 1 base, with 12 bases remaining between them. In germline, CDR1 is SGHNT, CDR2 YYREEE (reference sequence). This CDR3 region has 16 residues. CDR3 nucleotide sequence: TGTGCCAGCAGCTTGTCCCAGGGGAGATCTGGAAACACCATATATTTT. This sequence encodes CASSLSQGRSGNTIYF. The full variable domain, completed using reference TRBV5-4 and TRBJ1-3, is ETGVTQSPTHLIKTRGQQVTLRCSSQSGHNTVSWYQQALGQGPQFIFQYYREEENGRGNFPPRFSGLQFPNYSSELNVNALELDDSALYLCASSLSQGRSGNTIYFGEGSWLTVV.

The J gene is TRBJ2-7, the V gene TRBV4-1, with 7 bases that match TRBD1. From germline, CDR1 is MGHRA and CDR2 YSYEKL. The CDR3 runs 13 residues. The ends lost 4 bases at V and 3 bases at J; junction bases unmatched: 3. The CDR3: CASSPQGDYEQYF. The DNA of the CDR3 is TGCGCCAGCAGCCCCCAGGGGGACTACGAGCAGTACTTC.

This clone has only one observation. The J gene is TRBJ2-3, the V gene TRBV11-2; TRBD2 matches 10 bases. The germline CDR1 and CDR2 sequences are SGHAT and FQNNGV. This CDR3 spans 14 amino acids. V lost 6 bases to trimming and J lost 0 bases; unmatched junction nucleotides: 0. CDR3 nucleotides: TGTGCCAGCAGGACTAGCGGGAGCACAGATACGCAGTATTTT. Translated: CASRTSGSTDTQYF.

The rearrangement uses TRBV5-4 and TRBJ2-1, with D possibly being TRBD2 (6 bases). Trimming took 4 bases from V and 6 from J, leaving 14 bases between them. CDR1 is SGHNT and CDR2 is YYREEE in the germline V gene (reference sequence). The CDR3 is 14 residues long. The CDR3 DNA sequence: TGTGCCAGCAGCCCCACATGGGGGGTCAATGAGCAGTTCTTC. It codes for CASSPTWGVNEQFF. Filled out from reference TRBV5-4 and TRBJ2-1, the complete variable domain reads ETGVTQSPTHLIKTRGQQVTLRCSSQSGHNTVSWYQQALGQGPQFIFQYYREEENGRGNFPPRFSGLQFPNYSSELNVNALELDDSALYLCASSPTWGVNEQFFGPGTRLTVL.

The V call is TRBV29-1, the J call TRBJ2-3; 13 bases are a match to TRBD2. CDR3 size: 16 residues. V shed 8 bases and J 1 base; nucleotides not matched to a gene: 9. CDR1 and CDR2 from the germline V gene are SQVTM and ANQGSEA. CDR3 protein: CSIRLAGGRGTDTQYF. CDR3 DNA sequence: TGCAGCATTCGACTAGCGGGGGGCCGGGGCACAGATACGCAGTATTTT.

The chain is built from TRBV2 and TRBJ2-3; D may be TRBD1 (5 bases). Per the germline V gene, CDR1 is SNHLY and CDR2 is FYNNEI. This CDR3 is 14 amino acids long. The V end was cut by 1 base, the J end by 7 bases, with 12 bases between. As DNA, the CDR3 is TGTGCCAGCAGTGAAGGGGGCCGCTTCAATACGCAGTATTTT. Translated, it gives CASSEGGRFNTQYF.